This TCR beta chain was captured in a study of blood T cell repertoires in COVID-19. Assay used: immunoSEQ multiplex PCR; TCRdb lists only in-frame clones, some missing. Of around 65,000 clones in the sample, roughly 93% are singletons; the top ten hold around 1.5%. Germline values: CDR1 MNHEY, CDR2 SVGEGT. This CDR3 is 14 amino acids long. Trimming stripped 2 bases from V and 8 bases from J, with 15 bases between. The sample consisted of peripheral blood. The sequence came from a human donor in a cohort sampled during active COVID-19. The V call is TRBV6-2 or TRBV6-3, the J call TRBJ1-2, with D possibly TRBD1 on 5 matching bases. The CDR3 here is CASSYLGDFLGYTF. In DNA, the CDR3 is TGTGCCAGCAGTTACCTAGGGGACTTCTTGGGCTACACCTTC.